Below, 17 T cell receptor beta chains from the same sample are listed, as sequenced in a study of spatial heterogeneity in lung cancer. The sample's time point: sample taken at primary tumor resection. TCRdb fed the 5' RACE reads into MiXCR, producing one record per CDR3 protein. The sample holds about 48,000 distinct CDR3 sequences, about 5.8% seen once. The sequences come from PBMCs, collected at surgery. The receptors derive from a male donor with early-stage non-small cell lung cancer.

The chain carries TRBV7-2 and TRBJ2-5; possible D gene TRBD2, 5 bases. Germline assignment: CDR1 SGHTA and CDR2 FQGNSA. The V end was cut by 6 bases, the J end by 0 bases, with 14 bases between. The CDR3 is 15 residues long. The CDR3 coding sequence is TGTGCCAGCAGTATCAATGGAGGAAACCAAGAGACCCAGTACTTC. This sequence encodes CASSINGGNQETQYF.

This chain joins TRBV6-8 and TRBJ1-3; D unresolved. The V and J ends lost 4 bases and 0 bases respectively, with 10 bases between them. This CDR3 is 15 amino acids long. Germline lookup yields CDR1 MNHGY and CDR2 SAAAGT. The CDR3 loop is CASSFDGSSGNTIYF. The CDR3 bases are TGTGCCAGCAGTTTCGACGGGAGCTCTGGAAACACCATATATTTT.

Only a few counts were recorded for this clonotype. The chain carries TRBV7-8 and TRBJ2-1; 16 bases agree with TRBD2. In germline, CDR1 is SGHVS, CDR2 FQNEAQ. This CDR3 comprises 20 residues. After removal of 3 bases from V and 1 base from J, the junction contained 9 bases not matched to a gene. The CDR3 sequence: CASSFLPGLAGGKSYNEQFF. The DNA of the CDR3 is TGTGCCAGCAGCTTTCTCCCGGGACTAGCGGGAGGGAAGTCCTACAATGAGCAGTTCTTC.

In its sample, this clonotype was seen many times. DNA for the CDR3: TGTGCCAGCAGCCCCCCGACTTCTAGCGGGTACACCGGGGAGCTGTTTTTT. It codes for CASSPPTSSGYTGELFF. V gene TRBV25-1 combines with J gene TRBJ2-2, with 8 bases aligning to TRBD2. V dropped 6 bases and J dropped 3; count of bases not matched to a gene: 12. This CDR3 has 17 residues. Germline V gene lookup returns CDR1 MGHDK and CDR2 SYGVNS.

The rearrangement uses TRBV3-1 and TRBJ2-7; unclear D gene. Trimming cost V 4 bases and J 6 bases, with 16 bases left between them. Germline loops: CDR1 LGHDT, CDR2 YNNKEL (reference sequence). The CDR3 has 14 residues. CDR3 sequence: CASSRSPGLVEQYF. In nucleotides, the CDR3 is TGTGCCAGCAGCCGTAGCCCCGGCTTGGTCGAGCAGTACTTC.

Here the CDR3 DNA reads TGCGCCAGCAGTCTAGGGCATACTAGCGGGGATCCCTACGAGCAGTACTTC. Protein sequence: CASSLGHTSGDPYEQYF. V and J are TRBV23-1 and TRBJ2-7; TRBD2 matches at 10 bases. TRBV23-1 is treated as an ORF (open reading frame) with a function not yet certain. The J segment lost 2 bases and the V segment lost 4 bases, leaving 11 bases of the junction unmatched. This CDR3 has 17 residues.

This clonotype occurred many times. V gene TRBV6-2 or TRBV6-3 combines with J gene TRBJ2-5; tentatively, D is TRBD2 (7 bases). The CDR3 extends over 16 amino acids. Trimming removed 4 bases at V and 5 bases at J, with 20 bases between. Germline CDR1 is MNHEY and CDR2 is SVGEGT. In DNA, the CDR3 is TGTGCCAGCAGTTCCGACGAGGGGGGGCTAAGCGAGACCCAGTACTTC. Its protein is CASSSDEGGLSETQYF.

This clonotype came up many times. The chain is built from TRBV5-4 and TRBJ2-5; D may be TRBD1 or TRBD2 (5 bases each). Germline assignment: CDR1 SGHNT and CDR2 YYREEE (reference sequence). The length of the CDR3 is 13 residues. V was shortened by 1 base and J by 7 bases, with 11 bases between the two germline ends. CDR3 amino acids: CASSLWGSGTQYF. CDR3 sequence (DNA): TGTGCCAGCAGCTTGTGGGGGTCTGGGACCCAGTACTTC.

This clonotype was seen ten or more times. The chain links TRBV28 to TRBJ2-4, with D unresolved. The CDR3 has 13 amino acids. Trimming removed 5 bases at V and 0 bases at J, with 5 bases between. Germline-derived CDR1 and CDR2 are MDHEN and SYDVKM. The CDR3 bases are TGTGCCAGCAGTGGGGTAGCCAAAAACATTCAGTACTTC. Its translation: CASSGVAKNIQYF.

This clonotype was recorded many times. The CDR3 DNA follows: TGCGCCAGCAGCGGGGATCCTTCCTCCTACGAGCAGTACTTC. It specifies CASSGDPSSYEQYF. J is TRBJ2-7 and V is TRBV5-1; D gene ambiguous. Germline loops: CDR1 SGHRS, CDR2 YFSETQ. V was shortened by 4 bases and J by 0 bases, with 11 bases between the two germline ends. This CDR3 has 14 amino acids.

This clonotype was observed a few times. The chain uses TRBV3-1 and TRBJ2-5; 9 bases match TRBD2. After removal of 0 bases from V and 2 bases from J, the junction contained 4 bases not matched to a gene. This CDR3 has 16 amino acids. Germline CDR1 and CDR2: LGHDT and YNNKEL (reference sequence). The chain's CDR3 is CASSQEASGTQETQYF. The CDR3 DNA reads TGTGCCAGCAGCCAAGAAGCTAGCGGGACACAAGAGACCCAGTACTTC.

This clonotype was counted many times. The J gene is TRBJ2-5, the V gene TRBV28; 7 bases line up with TRBD2. The CDR3 totals 14 residues. Germline V gene sequence: CDR1 MDHEN, CDR2 SYDVKM. V trimming: 5 bases; J trimming: 3 bases; junction bases outside the gene matches: 6. CDR3: CASSPPGGKETQYF. The CDR3 DNA reads as TGTGCCAGCAGTCCCCCCGGGGGGAAAGAGACCCAGTACTTC. The complete variable domain, with remaining parts taken from reference TRBV28 and TRBJ2-5, reads DVKVTQSSRYLVKRTGEKVFLECVQDMDHENMFWYRQDPGLGLRLIYFSYDVKMKEKGDIPEGYSVSREKKERFSLILESASTNQTSMYLCASSPPGGKETQYFGPGTRLLVL.

This clonotype was seen at least ten times. The chain has TRBV4-1 and TRBJ1-1, with 8 bases lining up with TRBD1. There are 14 residues in the CDR3. The germline gives CDR1 MGHRA, CDR2 YSYEKL. V lost 1 base to trimming and J lost 4 bases; unmatched junction nucleotides: 2. CDR3 residues: CASSQVGQVTEAFF. The CDR3, as DNA: TGCGCCAGCAGCCAAGTGGGACAGGTCACTGAAGCTTTCTTT.

This clonotype was counted at least ten times. The CDR3 loop is CASRWLAFTDTQYF. CDR3 DNA sequence: TGTGCCAGCAGGTGGCTAGCCTTCACAGATACGCAGTATTTT. V gene TRBV12-3 or TRBV12-4 combines with J gene TRBJ2-3, with D maybe TRBD2 (5 bases). V lost 6 bases and J lost 2, with 12 bases in between. This CDR3 is 14 amino acids long.

This clonotype showed up many times. This rearrangement joins TRBV4-1 to TRBJ1-1; 8 nucleotides align to TRBD1. The trim removed 1 base at V and 6 bases at J, leaving 7 bases unmatched. CDR1 MGHRA and CDR2 YSYEKL come from the germline V gene. The CDR3 sequence is 15 residues long. The CDR3 protein is CASSQVATGESEAFF. The CDR3 bases are TGCGCCAGCAGCCAAGTCGCGACAGGGGAATCTGAAGCTTTCTTT.

This clonotype was counted many times. The chain links TRBV20-1 to TRBJ2-5, with D possibly TRBD2 on 5 matching bases. The CDR3 contains 13 residues. V lost 5 bases to trimming and J lost 5 bases, with 15 bases between them. CDR1 and CDR2 (germline): DFQATT, SNEGSKA (reference sequence). The CDR3 coding sequence is TGCAGTGCTCCCCCGCTTGGGGAGGAGACCCAGTACTTC. Amino acids: CSAPPLGEETQYF.

At least ten counts were recorded for this clonotype. The V call is TRBV7-2, the J call TRBJ1-2; the D is unclear. Germline-derived CDR1 and CDR2 are SGHTA and FQGNSA. V was cut by 1 base and J by 7 bases, with 13 bases left in between. The CDR3 is 14 amino acids. Here the CDR3 reads CASSLDREGRGYTF. For the CDR3, the DNA is TGTGCCAGCAGCTTAGATAGGGAGGGCCGTGGCTACACCTTC.